This entry is about one T cell receptor beta chain. This sample is drawn from a study of blood T cell repertoires in COVID-19. Study-wide context: Researchers got acute and convalescent COVID-19 samples from the United States, Italy and Spain.

The V gene lost 4 bases and the J gene lost 5 bases, with 11 bases spanning the gap. This CDR3 region has 13 residues. Per the germline V gene, CDR1 is ENHRY and CDR2 is SYGVKD. Clones were sequenced by immunoSEQ multiplex PCR, and TCRdb holds only the in-frame ones, with some missing. Of tens of thousands of clones listed, under 90% are singletons. Specimen: peripheral blood. The genes are TRBV10-3 and TRBJ1-1; the D gene is possibly TRBD1 (5 bases). The receptor comes from a woman aged 60 to 75 with acute or convalescent COVID-19. CDR3: CAISVDMQTEAFF. As DNA, the CDR3 is TGTGCCATCAGTGTGGACATGCAGACTGAAGCTTTCTTT.